This T cell receptor beta chain is from a study of identical twins. CDR1 and CDR2 from the germline V gene are SGHAT and FQNNGV. The CDR3 loop spans 16 amino acids. V was clipped by 4 bases and J by 4 bases; unmatched bases: 6. General observations from the study: Findings came from cross-sectional statistics, without long-term follow-up of donors. Out-of-frame alpha sequences common to twins exhibited an excess of low generation probability.

The table lists this clonotype with many counts. Antigen unknown. Only healthy Caucasians were included as donors. A universal primer site was added by template switching, and unique molecular identifiers were carried by the cDNA. In TCRdb, the 5' RACE reads were re-called with MiXCR into one record per CDR3 protein. The sample gives fewer than 250,000 distinct CDR3 sequences, roughly 10% of which show up once; approximately 5.1% is in the top ten. Sequenced: memory (CD45RO+) T cells sorted from blood. The sequence was collected from a woman between 18 and 29 years old in good health. V usage is TRBV11-2 and J usage is TRBJ2-2; 10 positions match TRBD2. The CDR3 loop reads CASSYRAGGATGELFF. The DNA of the CDR3 is TGTGCCAGCAGCTATAGAGCGGGGGGGGCCACCGGGGAGCTGTTTTTT.